This passage covers 6 T cell receptor beta chains from one sample sequenced in a study of cytomegalovirus exposure and HLA in healthy donors. Primers: 60 Vbeta forward and 13 Jbeta reverse. The repertoire was sequenced with immunoSEQ multiplex PCR; TCRdb's copy has only in-frame clones and lacks some. The sample shows around 150,000 clones, roughly 79% of them seen only once. Material: PBMCs. The source of these receptors is a woman between 45 and 60 years old in good health and CMV-seronegative.

The rearrangement uses TRBV30 and TRBJ1-2; maybe TRBD1 (5 bases). The V end lost 1 base, the J end lost 8 bases, and 11 bases lay between the germline ends. The CDR3 spans 12 residues. The germline V gene has CDR1 GTSNPN and CDR2 SVGIG (reference sequence). In DNA, the CDR3 is TGTGCCTGGAGTGCTGGGGCCGGGGGCTACACCTTC. As protein: CAWSAGAGGYTF.

The rearrangement uses TRBV2 and TRBJ2-2, with TRBD2 matching 12 bases. Germline trimming cut 3 bases from V and 7 bases from J; bases unmatched to any gene: 6. The CDR3 totals 16 residues. Per the germline V gene, CDR1 is SNHLY and CDR2 is FYNNEI. For the CDR3, the DNA is TGTGCCAGCAGTGACCCTAGCGGGGGGGCCGACGGGGAGCTGTTTTTT. Its translation: CASSDPSGGADGELFF.

There are a few counts of this clone. The gene calls are TRBV28 and TRBJ2-1, with D unclear. V was clipped by 3 bases and J by 9 bases, with 6 bases between them. CDR1 and CDR2 (germline): MDHEN, SYDVKM. This CDR3 region has 11 residues. CDR3 protein: CASSFSSEQFF. The CDR3 DNA sequence: TGTGCCAGCAGTTTTAGTAGTGAGCAGTTCTTC.

V is TRBV11-2 and J is TRBJ2-2; 8 bases map to TRBD2. CDR3 length: 15 residues. V lost 8 bases to trimming and J lost 7 bases; unmatched junction nucleotides: 12. Germline V CDR1 and CDR2: SGHAT, FQNNGV. The CDR3 nucleotides are TGTGCCAGCTGCCTGAGAGCGGGAGTGAACGGGGAGCTGTTTTTT. Its translation: CASCLRAGVNGELFF.

The V and J genes are TRBV27 and TRBJ1-1; D unresolved. Trimming stripped 6 bases from V and 0 bases from J, with 11 bases between. The CDR3 has 14 residues. Germline V gene lookup returns CDR1 MNHEY and CDR2 SMNVEV (reference sequence). CDR3 protein: CASRNGEVNTEAFF. Written as DNA, the CDR3 is TGTGCCAGCAGGAACGGGGAGGTGAACACTGAAGCTTTCTTT.

The chain joins TRBV19 to TRBJ1-1; tentative D call: TRBD1 (5 bases). Germline V lookup: CDR1 LNHDA, CDR2 SQIVND (reference sequence). Trimming stripped 5 bases from V and 0 bases from J, with 10 bases between. The CDR3 covers 14 residues. Here the CDR3 DNA reads TGTGCCAGTAGTGTCATACAGGTGAACACTGAAGCTTTCTTT. Amino acids: CASSVIQVNTEAFF.